Below are 24 T cell receptor beta chains sequenced from a single sample in a study of graft-versus-host responses after intestinal transplantation. Only in-frame clones appear in the TCRdb table, and some are missing; sequencing was by immunoSEQ multiplex PCR. The repertoire holds 85,000 to 130,000 clones, with more than 75% as singletons. The antigens of these receptors remain unknown. Sequencing was performed on unstimulated CD4+ T cells sorted from spleen or lymph node cells, taken before intestinal transplant. These TCRs come from a human donor who received an intestinal transplant.

V usage is TRBV19 and J usage is TRBJ1-1; 8 bases align to TRBD1. From germline, CDR1 is LNHDA and CDR2 SQIVND (reference sequence). The V segment lost 3 bases and the J segment 4 bases; nucleotides outside the gene matches: 4. The CDR3 totals 14 residues. This CDR3 reads CASSIDRGGTEAFF. The CDR3 region has the DNA TGTGCCAGTAGTATTGACAGGGGCGGCACTGAAGCTTTCTTT.

CDR3 amino acids: CASSPRGVNADTQYF. The CDR3 nucleotides read TGTGCCAGCAGTCCACGGGGGGTTAATGCAGATACGCAGTATTTT. The rearrangement joins TRBV11-3 to TRBJ2-3, with 7 bases lining up with TRBD2. The CDR3 has 15 amino acids. CDR1 and CDR2 from the germline V gene are SGHNT and YENEEA. Trimming cost V 6 bases and J 4 bases; bases outside gene matches: 10.

The chain links TRBV2 to TRBJ2-3; TRBD1 aligns across 8 bases. Germline assignment: CDR1 SNHLY and CDR2 FYNNEI. The CDR3 consists of 17 residues. V gave up 5 bases and J gave up 5 bases; unmatched junction bases: 15. The chain's CDR3 is CASSFTSTGAFQDTQYF. The CDR3 bases are TGTGCCAGCAGTTTTACCTCGACAGGGGCCTTTCAAGATACGCAGTATTTT.

V is TRBV30 and J is TRBJ1-6; the D gene is possibly TRBD1 (5 bases). The V gene lost 5 bases and the J gene lost 6 bases, with 11 bases spanning the gap. Germline CDR1 reads GTSNPN; CDR2 reads SVGIG (reference sequence). The CDR3 is 13 residues long. The CDR3, as DNA: TGTGCCTGGGGGACGACTGGTAATTCACCCCTCCACTTT. Its protein product is CAWGTTGNSPLHF.

The chain is built from TRBV15 and TRBJ1-2, with 8 bases lining up with TRBD1. Trimming cost V 0 bases and J 6 bases; bases outside gene matches: 3. CDR1 and CDR2 (germline): LNHNV, YYDKDF (reference sequence). The CDR3 has 14 residues. CDR3 in DNA: TGTGCCACCAGCAGAGACACAGGGGGGAATGGCTACACCTTC. Translation: CATSRDTGGNGYTF.

The rearrangement uses TRBV7-6 and TRBJ2-5, with D hard to call. The germline V and J ends were trimmed by 1 base and 6 bases, with 18 bases remaining between them. From germline, CDR1 is SGHVS and CDR2 FNYEAQ. The CDR3 length is 16 residues. The CDR3 loop is CASSLDLSIGFQTQYF. Written as DNA, the CDR3 is TGTGCCAGCAGCTTAGATCTCTCTATTGGGTTTCAGACCCAGTACTTC.

The chain uses TRBV28 and TRBJ1-6; D is ambiguous. CDR3 size: 14 residues. Trimming took 8 bases from V and 3 from J, leaving 11 bases between them. Per germline, CDR1 MDHEN and CDR2 SYDVKM. CDR3 DNA: TGTGCCAGCTCCTTGCAGTACTATAATTCACCCCTCCACTTT. Translation gives CASSLQYYNSPLHF.

This clone was seen only a few times. The rearrangement links TRBV9 to TRBJ2-3; D may match TRBD1 or TRBD2 (6 bases each). V was clipped by 6 bases and J by 2 bases, with 19 bases between them. Germline V gene lookup returns CDR1 SGDLS and CDR2 YYNGEE. This CDR3 has 16 residues. The CDR3 bases are TGTGCCAGCAACAGAGCGGGTCCAGGGGACACAGATACGCAGTATTTT. Translation: CASNRAGPGDTDTQYF.

The chain employs TRBV2 and TRBJ2-7; TRBD1 might be the D (7 bases). The germline CDR1 and CDR2 sequences are SNHLY and FYNNEI. The CDR3 has 12 amino acids. Trimming cost V 10 bases and J 4 bases, with 14 bases left between them. The DNA of the CDR3 is TGTGCCACTGCGGGACAGCTGTACGAGCAGTACTTC. This encodes CATAGQLYEQYF.

The chain joins TRBV5-1 to TRBJ1-4; D is uncertain. In germline, CDR1 is SGHRS, CDR2 YFSETQ. The CDR3 consists of 16 residues. Trimming removed 3 bases at V and 0 bases at J, with 12 bases between. CDR3 sequence (DNA): TGCGCCAGCAGCTGGGGATCCCCCGCAACTAATGAAAAACTGTTTTTT. The encoded protein is CASSWGSPATNEKLFF.

This chain joins TRBV9 and TRBJ2-5; 7 bases line up with TRBD1. CDR1 is SGDLS and CDR2 is YYNGEE in the germline V gene. The V gene end was trimmed by 4 bases and the J gene end by 3 bases; junction bases not matched to a gene: 9. The CDR3 is 15 amino acids. The CDR3 protein is CASSPRQGTEETQYF. CDR3 in DNA: TGTGCCAGCAGCCCAAGACAGGGAACGGAAGAGACCCAGTACTTC.

J is TRBJ2-5 and V is TRBV7-9; TRBD2 matches 12 bases. The CDR3 is 16 amino acids. V lost 1 base, J lost 4 bases, and 4 bases stayed unmatched. The V gene's germline CDR1 is SEHNR and CDR2 FQNEAQ (reference sequence). In DNA form, the CDR3 reads TGTGCCAGCAGCTTAGGTGGACTAGCGGGGAGAGAGACCCAGTACTTC. Protein product: CASSLGGLAGRETQYF.

This clone was seen just once. The chain has TRBV4-1 and TRBJ2-7; 7 bases map to TRBD1. Germline CDR1 MGHRA, CDR2 YSYEKL. With 0 bases clipped from V and 2 bases from J, the junction kept 7 bases outside the gene matches. CDR3 length: 16 amino acids. CDR3 bases: TGCGCCAGCAGCCAAGATCAGGTCGGGACAGCCTACGAGCAGTACTTC. This codes for CASSQDQVGTAYEQYF.

The genes are TRBV18 and TRBJ1-3; weak D call: TRBD1 (6 bases). The germline CDR1 and CDR2 sequences are KGHSH and LQKENI. V dropped 6 bases and J dropped 0 bases, with 18 bases sitting between them. CDR3 length: 17 residues. The CDR3 protein is CASSLQRQDYSGNTIYF. CDR3 nucleotide sequence: TGTGCCAGCTCCCTCCAACGACAGGACTACTCTGGAAACACCATATATTTT.

The chain carries TRBV15 and TRBJ2-1; TRBD2 matches 15 bases. The CDR3 has 17 amino acids. Germline trimming cut 3 bases from V and 7 bases from J; bases unmatched to any gene: 7. Germline V gives CDR1 LNHNV, CDR2 YYDKDF (reference sequence). CDR3 sequence reads: CATSSGTSGGYGNEQFF. CDR3 bases: TGTGCCACCAGCAGCGGGACTAGCGGGGGGTATGGGAATGAGCAGTTCTTC. Using reference TRBV15 and TRBJ2-1 for the parts outside the CDR3, the full variable domain is DAMVIQNPRYQVTQFGKPVTLSCSQTLNHNVMYWYQQKSSQAPKLLFHYYDKDFNNEADTPDNFQSRRPNTSFCFLDIRSPGLGDTAMYLCATSSGTSGGYGNEQFFGPGTRLTVL.

This sequence joins TRBV7-9 and TRBJ2-7, with D uncertain. This CDR3 contains 16 residues. The V gene lost 1 base and the J gene lost 5 bases, with 18 bases spanning the gap. The germline V gene encodes CDR1 SEHNR and CDR2 FQNEAQ (reference sequence). CDR3 loop: CASSLEVEVGSHEQYF. The CDR3 nucleotides read TGTGCCAGCAGCTTAGAAGTTGAAGTCGGGTCTCACGAGCAGTACTTC.

This clone appeared a few times. The chain couples TRBV19 to TRBJ1-1, with D tentatively TRBD1 (5 bases). There are 15 residues in the CDR3. Per the germline V gene, CDR1 is LNHDA and CDR2 is SQIVND (reference sequence). Trimming took 2 bases from V and 3 from J, leaving 13 bases between them. The DNA of the CDR3 is TGTGCCAGTAGTATACACGGTCCGGGGGACACTGAAGCTTTCTTT. It encodes CASSIHGPGDTEAFF. Using reference TRBV19 and TRBJ1-1 for the parts outside the CDR3, the full variable domain is DGGITQSPKYLFRKEGQNVTLSCEQNLNHDAMYWYRQDPGQGLRLIYYSQIVNDFQKGDIAEGYSVSREKKESFPLTVTSAQKNPTAFYLCASSIHGPGDTEAFFGQGTRLTVV.

The V gene is TRBV10-2, the J gene TRBJ1-1, with D hard to call. V lost 2 bases and J 1 base, leaving 2 bases between the germline ends. Germline V gene lookup returns CDR1 WSHSY and CDR2 SAAADI. The CDR3 sequence is 12 residues long. The CDR3 DNA follows: TGCGCCAGCAGTGAGAGGAACACTGAAGCTTTCTTT. It is translated as CASSERNTEAFF.

V and J are TRBV20-1 and TRBJ2-3, with a weak D call TRBD2 (5 bases). Germline loops: CDR1 DFQATT, CDR2 SNEGSKA (reference sequence). The length of the CDR3 is 11 residues. Between the trimmed V and J ends, which lost 6 bases and 3 bases, there was a span of 7 bases. CDR3 sequence reads: CSAEGTDTQYF. Written as DNA, the CDR3 is TGCAGTGCCGAGGGAACAGATACGCAGTATTTT.

This rearrangement joins TRBV6-5 to TRBJ2-2; D tentatively reads TRBD1 or TRBD2 (5 bases each). CDR1 is MNHEY, CDR2 SVGAGI, per germline. The V gene lost 6 bases and the J gene lost 7 bases, with 12 bases spanning the gap. The CDR3 runs to 13 residues. CDR3 sequence reads: CASRPLGDGELFF. The DNA for the CDR3 is TGTGCCAGCAGACCACTAGGGGACGGGGAGCTGTTTTTT.

V usage is TRBV6-5 and J usage is TRBJ1-2; D is unresolved. CDR3 length equals 15 residues. V lost 0 bases and J 4 bases, leaving 12 bases between the germline ends. Germline CDR1 MNHEY, CDR2 SVGAGI. CDR3 nucleotide sequence: TGTGCCAGCAGTTACTCGATCGCCCAATCCTATGGCTACACCTTC. Its translation: CASSYSIAQSYGYTF.

As DNA, the CDR3 is TGCAGCGTTGTTGGCAGGATCATGAACACTGAAGCTTTCTTT. Translation: CSVVGRIMNTEAFF. The chain joins TRBV29-1 to TRBJ1-1; D ambiguous. CDR1 and CDR2 from the germline V gene are SQVTM and ANQGSEA. This CDR3 comprises 14 residues. Trimming stripped 4 bases from V and 0 bases from J, with 12 bases between. Looking up the rest from reference TRBV29-1 and TRBJ1-1 gives the full variable domain: SAVISQKPSRDICQRGTSLTIQCQVDSQVTMMFWYRQQPGQSLTLIATANQGSEATYESGFVIDKFPISRPNLTFSTLTVSNMSPEDSSIYLCSVVGRIMNTEAFFGQGTRLTVV.

This clone has only one observation. As DNA, the CDR3 is TGTGCCAGCAGCCAAGAGGGAGCCGGGGACACTGAAGCTTTCTTT. This translates into CASSQEGAGDTEAFF. The rearrangement joins TRBV4-2 to TRBJ1-1; D gene ambiguous. V lost 0 bases and J lost 3, with 11 bases in between. The CDR3 loop spans 15 amino acids. Germline CDR1 is LGHNA and CDR2 is YNFKEQ.

Concerning this clone itself: This CDR3 is missing its conserved last phenylalanine or tryptophan, likely due to a read error. The chain recombines TRBV13 with TRBJ2-7, with D unresolved. The V end was cut by 2 bases, the J end by 2 bases, with 10 bases between. The CDR3 length is 14 residues. From germline, CDR1 is PRHDT and CDR2 FYEKMQ (reference sequence). In DNA, the CDR3 is TGTGCCAGCAGCTTACCGCGAGTGGCCTACGAGCAGTACCTC. It is translated as CASSLPRVAYEQYL.